This TCR beta chain was sequenced for a study of T cell repertoires in cytomegalovirus infection. Overall study: It can be stated that public TCR beta signatures indicated CMV infection as well as a matching HLA type. Whole-study results and caveats: Frequencies of public TCR beta families were cumulated, and this identified carriers of CMV plus the relevant HLA.

MiXCR was run by TCRdb on the reads, yielding one entry per CDR3 protein. Here the sample spans 200,000 or so distinct CDR3 sequences, about 38% being singletons. The CDR3 sequence is 13 residues long. Germline loops: CDR1 SGHVS, CDR2 FQNEAQ. Trimming left V 2 bases short and J 4 bases short, with 6 bases between. This clonotype occurred many times. Its target is unknown. The clonotype comes from a human donor in good health (CMV status not recorded). Some clones in this sample may be carry-over from other donors' samples. The sequenced sample was CD8+ T cells from cultured PBMCs, obtained from culture after CMV antigen stimulation. J is TRBJ1-5 and V is TRBV7-8, with unresolved D. Here the CDR3 reads CASSLFLNQPQHF. DNA of the CDR3: TGTGCCAGCAGCTTATTTTTGAATCAGCCCCAGCATTTT.